This TCR beta chain was sequenced during a study of long-term antiretroviral therapy in people with HIV. The study, taken as a whole, reports: Among HIV repertoires, CDR3 length ranges were narrower than those of controls.

Assay version v3.0 of immunoSEQ was used, and it was run at survey level. Generated by immunoSEQ multiplex PCR, the TCRdb table keeps only in-frame clones and is missing some. Of approximately 26,000 clones listed, 84% were seen once; the top ten hold roughly 6.5%. Regarding this clone: What it binds is unknown.

The CDR3 contains 14 residues. The J segment lost 2 bases and the V segment lost 7 bases, leaving 5 bases of the junction unmatched. CDR1 is LGHNA, CDR2 YSLEER, per germline. The rearrangement joins TRBV4-3 to TRBJ2-7; TRBD1 matches 10 bases. This TCR was recovered from a man aged 18 to 29 with HIV. The sequences come from unsorted PBMCs, collected 0.4 years after starting antiretroviral therapy. The CDR3 here is CASTWDRGTYEQYF. CDR3 sequence (DNA): TGCGCCAGCACTTGGGACAGGGGAACCTACGAGCAGTACTTC.